This T cell receptor beta chain was recovered during a study of T-cell reconstitution after alpha-beta-depleted transplantation in children. Library preparation (for TCRbeta) was performed with unique molecular identifiers. MiXCR, run by TCRdb on the PCR reads, gives a single entry per CDR3 protein. The sample includes about 870,000 distinct CDR3 sequences, about 15% seen only once; the top ten take 5%. Germline V gene sequence: CDR1 ENHRY, CDR2 SYGVKD. The CDR3 is made up of 13 amino acids. V lost 5 bases to trimming and J lost 2 bases, with 8 bases between them. This sequence was found in a male patient younger than 18 who had a stem cell transplant for acute lymphoblastic leukemia, so the T cells may come from the graft donor. J is TRBJ2-3 and V is TRBV10-3; no firm D call. Sequences were derived from PBMCs, mostly from graft donor cells, sampled 360 days after TCRalphabeta/CD19-depleted stem cell transplant. CDR3 nucleotide sequence: TGTGCCATCAGTTCTCAGACCACAGATACGCAGTATTTT. Amino acid sequence: CAISSQTTDTQYF.